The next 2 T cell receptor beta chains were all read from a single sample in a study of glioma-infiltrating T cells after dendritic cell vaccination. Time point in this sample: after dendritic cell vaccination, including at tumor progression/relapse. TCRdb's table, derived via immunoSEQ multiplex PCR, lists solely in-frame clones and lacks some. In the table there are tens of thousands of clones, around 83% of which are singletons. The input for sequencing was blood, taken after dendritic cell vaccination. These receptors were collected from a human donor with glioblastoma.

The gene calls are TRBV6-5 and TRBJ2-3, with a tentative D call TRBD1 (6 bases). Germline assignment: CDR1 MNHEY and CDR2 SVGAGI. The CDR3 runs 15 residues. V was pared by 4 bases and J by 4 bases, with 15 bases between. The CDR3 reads CASSWGGQGPDTQYF. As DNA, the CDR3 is TGTGCCAGCAGTTGGGGTGGGCAGGGGCCAGATACGCAGTATTTT.

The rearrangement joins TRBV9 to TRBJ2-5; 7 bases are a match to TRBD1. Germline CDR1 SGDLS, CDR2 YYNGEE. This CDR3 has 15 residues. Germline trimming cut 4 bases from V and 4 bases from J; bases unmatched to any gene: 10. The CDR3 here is CASSPRGGGGETQYF. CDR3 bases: TGTGCCAGCAGCCCCCGAGGGGGCGGCGGAGAGACCCAGTACTTC.